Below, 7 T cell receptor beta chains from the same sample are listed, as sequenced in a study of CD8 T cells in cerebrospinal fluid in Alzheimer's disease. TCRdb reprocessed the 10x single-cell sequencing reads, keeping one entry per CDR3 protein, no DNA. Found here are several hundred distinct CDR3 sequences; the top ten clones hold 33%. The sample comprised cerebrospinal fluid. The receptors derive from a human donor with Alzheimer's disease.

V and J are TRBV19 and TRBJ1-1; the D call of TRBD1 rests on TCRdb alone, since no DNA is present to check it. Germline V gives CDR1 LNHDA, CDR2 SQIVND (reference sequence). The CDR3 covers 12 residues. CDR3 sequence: CASSERDREAFF. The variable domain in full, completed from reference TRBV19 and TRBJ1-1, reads DGGITQSPKYLFRKEGQNVTLSCEQNLNHDAMYWYRQDPGQGLRLIYYSQIVNDFQKGDIAEGYSVSREKKESFPLTVTSAQKNPTAFYLCASSERDREAFFGQGTRLTVV.

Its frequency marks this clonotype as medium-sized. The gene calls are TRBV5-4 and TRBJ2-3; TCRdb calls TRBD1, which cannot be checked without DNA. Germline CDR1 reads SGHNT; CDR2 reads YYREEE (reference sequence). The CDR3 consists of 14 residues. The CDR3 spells CASSLEGAADTQYF.

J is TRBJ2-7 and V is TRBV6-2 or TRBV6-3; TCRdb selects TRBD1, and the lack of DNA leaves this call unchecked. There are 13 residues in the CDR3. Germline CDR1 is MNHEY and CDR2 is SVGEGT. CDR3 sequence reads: CASSRPTEYEQYF.

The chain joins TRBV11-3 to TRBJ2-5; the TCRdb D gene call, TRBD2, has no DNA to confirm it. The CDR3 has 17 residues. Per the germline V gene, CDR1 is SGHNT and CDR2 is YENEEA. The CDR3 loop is CASSLDGLSSGVGTQYF. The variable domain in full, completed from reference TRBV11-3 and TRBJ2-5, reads EAGVVQSPRYKIIEKKQPVAFWCNPISGHNTLYWYLQNLGQGPELLIRYENEEAVDDSQLPKDRFSAERLKGVDSTLKIQPAELGDSAVYLCASSLDGLSSGVGTQYFGPGTRLLVL.

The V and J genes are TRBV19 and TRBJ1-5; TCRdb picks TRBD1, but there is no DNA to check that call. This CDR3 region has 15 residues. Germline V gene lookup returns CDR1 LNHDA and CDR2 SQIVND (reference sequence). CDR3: CASKLGTGNNQPQHF.

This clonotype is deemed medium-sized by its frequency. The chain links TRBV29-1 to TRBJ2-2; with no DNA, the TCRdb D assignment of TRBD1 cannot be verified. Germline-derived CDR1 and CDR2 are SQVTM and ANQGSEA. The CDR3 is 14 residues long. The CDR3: CSVGTGRSAGELFF.

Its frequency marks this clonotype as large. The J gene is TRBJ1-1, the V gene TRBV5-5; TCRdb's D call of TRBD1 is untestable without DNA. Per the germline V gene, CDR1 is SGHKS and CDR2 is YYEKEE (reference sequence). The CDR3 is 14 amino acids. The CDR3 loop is CASSLTGRDREAFF.